This TCR beta chain was observed in a study of blood T cell repertoires in COVID-19. Turning to the study itself: T cells, B-cell-depleted T cells, or PBMCs supplied cDNA or gDNA.

Only in-frame clones appear in the TCRdb table, and some are missing; sequencing was by immunoSEQ multiplex PCR. The sample carries fewer than 200,000 clones, 81% recorded once. This TCR was recovered from a woman of 80 years or more with COVID-19, enrolled during active disease. The material sequenced was peripheral blood.

CDR3: CASSQPDRGSTEAFF. DNA of the CDR3: TGTGCCAGCAGCCAACCTGACAGGGGTTCCACTGAAGCTTTCTTT. This sequence joins TRBV4-2 and TRBJ1-1, with TRBD1 matching 8 bases. The CDR3 totals 15 residues. J gave up 4 bases and V 2 bases, and 6 bases lay outside the gene matches. Looked up from germline, CDR1 is LGHNA and CDR2 is YNFKEQ.